The entry below gives a single TCR beta chain sequence along with its context. This sample stems from a study of OX40 agonist ivuxolimab in advanced cancers. On the study more broadly: Approximately 41% of patients had received prior checkpoint inhibitor therapy. Patients achieving partial responses numbered three: one hepatocellular carcinoma case and two cutaneous melanoma cases.

The data were produced by immunoSEQ multiplex PCR, yet TCRdb's version contains in-frame clones alone and is incomplete. The repertoire holds tens of thousands of clones, with around four fifths as singletons. This CDR3 has 14 residues. CDR1 is SQVTM and CDR2 is ANQGSEA in the germline V gene. Trimming shortened V by 5 bases and J by 3 bases, and 16 bases separated the two germline ends. The sample in question was CD4+ or CD8+ T cells sorted from blood, obtained in a trial of the OX40 agonist ivuxolimab. The gene calls are TRBV29-1 and TRBJ1-1; possible D gene TRBD1, 6 bases. This TCR came from an adult with an advanced solid tumor such as melanoma, head and neck, liver or kidney cancer. DNA of the CDR3: TGCAGCGTTACCGGGACACACAGGGACACTGAAGCTTTCTTT. Protein product: CSVTGTHRDTEAFF.